This record covers a single T cell receptor beta chain. In the study's own analysis: Reference gene primer amplification gave nucleated cell count estimates. Clones were read by immunoSEQ multiplex PCR, and TCRdb kept only the in-frame ones, dropping some. Clonal size and the V and J genes are those of that table, whereas D and trimming came from the DNA. Here the sample spans about 190,000 clones, around nine tenths being singletons. The CDR3 has 18 residues. Trimming left V 0 bases short and J 5 bases short, with 19 bases between. Germline V gene sequence: CDR1 MGHDK, CDR2 SYGVNS. The data are from a study of blood T cell repertoires in COVID-19. The wider study: Acute-phase and convalescent COVID-19 samples originated in the United States, Italy and Spain. From T cells, B-cell-depleted T cells, or PBMCs came the material, which was cDNA or gDNA.

The specimen was peripheral blood. V gene TRBV25-1 combines with J gene TRBJ2-2, with D maybe TRBD1 (7 bases). The sequence was obtained from a man between 60 and 70 years old with active or convalescent COVID-19. The CDR3 is CASSEYLGGGGETGELFF. CDR3 sequence (DNA): TGTGCCAGCAGTGAATATTTGGGCGGAGGGGGCGAAACCGGGGAGCTGTTTTTT.